This T cell receptor (beta chain) was retrieved from a study of blood T cell repertoires in COVID-19 (dated by TCRdb to between 2020 and 2021). For context, the study as a whole: Samples covering the acute and convalescent phases of COVID-19 were provided by collaborators in the United States, Italy and Spain. The material from the prospective study consisted of cDNA or gDNA derived from T cells, B-cell-depleted T cells, or PBMCs. Subjects who had been exposed to COVID-19, were actively infected with it, or had recovered from it provided the deeply sampled blood TCRbeta repertoires that made up the dataset. The repertoires were released in a freely available public database meant as a resource for research on the immune response to SARS-CoV-2. The samples were drawn from the first 160 participants of the ongoing ImmuneRACE study and from some 1,300 subjects provided by 6 global collaborators. Sample metadata almost always included a de-identified subject ID, COVID-19 status, age in years and sex. Where HLA class I and class II types were available, the types were taken from metadata supplied by the sample provider, not from assay-based typing.

TCRbeta CDR3 regions were amplified from genomic DNA by means of the immunoSEQ Assay, a bias-controlled multiplex PCR. Turning to the authors' computational methods: The number of nucleated cells in each sample was estimated from the amplification of reference gene primers within the assay. To quantify the absolute abundance of each unique TCRbeta CDR3 rearrangement, sequence reads were collapsed and filtered. For each sample, productive Simpson clonality was calculated as the square root of Simpson's diversity index over productive rearrangements. What TCRdb holds here is the immuneACCESS table cut down to in-frame rearrangements. Part of the clones is not present; checked against another copy, under half of the missing clones reflect an unresolved V gene, and the others are unexplained. D and trimming come from the DNA, and the V and J calls and clone size come from that table. The sample table lists some 260,000 clones, under 90% of them with a count of one. About 3.4% of the sample lies in the top ten.

General study outcomes and caveats: The quantity of clinical and demographic metadata differed by source and by participant and was supplied without curation.

Details on this clone: The antigen it recognizes is unknown. Within one base of it there is no much larger clone, and no base qualities were kept.

The collaborating institutions used their own protocols to collect whole blood in K2EDTA tubes. Collaborator samples were shipped for TCRbeta analysis as frozen whole blood, isolated PBMCs, or DNA extracted from either sample type. Measured from the cysteine to the phenylalanine, the CDR3 is 15 residues long. Here the CDR3 DNA is all that survives: 45 bases in frame from base 1. The germline V gene gives CDR1 as SGHTA and CDR2 as FQGNSA. For this chain, trimming is 4 bases at the V end and 4 bases at the J end, and the number of junction bases without a gene match is 9. The rearranged chain carries TRBV7-2 and TRBJ1-2; 7 nucleotides in the junction match TRBD1. Material for sequencing was peripheral blood. This sequence originates from a woman between 18 and 30 years old with acute or convalescent COVID-19. The CDR3 region has the sequence CASSYGGTASYGYTF. The nucleotide sequence reads as follows: TGTGCCAGCAGCTATGGGGGGACAGCATCCTATGGCTACACCTTC. Joined to the reference TRBV7-2 and TRBJ1-2 proteins, this CDR3 gives the full variable domain: GAGVSQSPSNKVTEKGKDVELRCDPISGHTALYWYRQSLGQGLEFLIYFQGNSAPDKSGLPSDRFSAERTGGSVSTLTIQRTQQEDSAVYLCASSYGGTASYGYTFGSGTRLTVV.